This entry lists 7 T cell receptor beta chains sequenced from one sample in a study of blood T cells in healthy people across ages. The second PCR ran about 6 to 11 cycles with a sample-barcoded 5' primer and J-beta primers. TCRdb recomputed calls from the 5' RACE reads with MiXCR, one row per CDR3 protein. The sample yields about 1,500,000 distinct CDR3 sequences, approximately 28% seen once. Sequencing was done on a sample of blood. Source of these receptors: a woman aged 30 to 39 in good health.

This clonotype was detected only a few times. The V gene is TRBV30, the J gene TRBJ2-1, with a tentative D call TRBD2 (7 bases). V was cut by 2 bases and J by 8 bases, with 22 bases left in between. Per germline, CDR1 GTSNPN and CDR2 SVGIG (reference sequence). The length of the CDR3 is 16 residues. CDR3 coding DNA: TGTGCCTGGAGTCCCGTCGGGGCGGGGGCGGGGGATGAGCAGTTCTTC. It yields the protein CAWSPVGAGAGDEQFF.

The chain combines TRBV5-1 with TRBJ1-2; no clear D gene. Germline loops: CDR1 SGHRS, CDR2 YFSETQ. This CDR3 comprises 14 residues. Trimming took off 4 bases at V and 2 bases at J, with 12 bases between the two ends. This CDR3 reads CASSRAAENYGYTF. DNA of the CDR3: TGCGCCAGCAGCCGCGCCGCTGAAAACTATGGCTACACCTTC.

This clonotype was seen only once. CDR3 region: CASSLRSTYNEQYF. The DNA for the CDR3 is TGCGCCAGCAGCTTGAGAAGCACTTACAATGAGCAGTACTTC. The chain employs TRBV5-1 and TRBJ2-5; no definite D call. Germline loops: CDR1 SGHRS, CDR2 YFSETQ. The V end lost 1 base, the J end lost 11 bases, and 18 bases lay between the germline ends. The CDR3 length is 14 residues.

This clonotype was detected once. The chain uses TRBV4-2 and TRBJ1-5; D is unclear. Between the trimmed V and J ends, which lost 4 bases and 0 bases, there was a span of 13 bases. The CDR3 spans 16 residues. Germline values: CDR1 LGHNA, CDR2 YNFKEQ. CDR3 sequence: CASSPRDSPSNQPQHF. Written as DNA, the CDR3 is TGTGCCAGCAGCCCAAGGGATTCCCCTAGCAATCAGCCCCAGCATTTT.

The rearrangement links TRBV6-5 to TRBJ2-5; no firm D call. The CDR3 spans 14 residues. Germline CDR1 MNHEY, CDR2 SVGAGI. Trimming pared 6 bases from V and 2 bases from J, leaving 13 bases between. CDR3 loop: CASRKGAWQETQYF. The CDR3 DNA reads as TGTGCCAGCAGAAAAGGTGCCTGGCAAGAGACCCAGTACTTC.

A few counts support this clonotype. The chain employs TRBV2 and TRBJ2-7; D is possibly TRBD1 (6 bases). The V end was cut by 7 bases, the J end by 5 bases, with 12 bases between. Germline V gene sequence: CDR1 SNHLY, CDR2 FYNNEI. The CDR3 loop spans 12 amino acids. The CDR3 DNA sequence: TGTGCCAGCACTGTCGACAGGCACGAGCAGTACTTC. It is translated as CASTVDRHEQYF.

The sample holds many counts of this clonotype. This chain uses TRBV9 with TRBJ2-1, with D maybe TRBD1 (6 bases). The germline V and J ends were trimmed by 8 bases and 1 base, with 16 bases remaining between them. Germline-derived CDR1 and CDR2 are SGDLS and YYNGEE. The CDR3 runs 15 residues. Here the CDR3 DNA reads TGTGCCAGTGGAGGCCCCCAGGGGTCCTACAATGAGCAGTTCTTC. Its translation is CASGGPQGSYNEQFF. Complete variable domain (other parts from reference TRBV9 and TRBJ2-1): DSGVTQTPKHLITATGQRVTLRCSPRSGDLSVYWYQQSLDQGLQFLIQYYNGEERAKGNILERFSAQQFPDLHSELNLSSLELGDSALYFCASGGPQGSYNEQFFGPGTRLTVL.